Described below is a single TCR beta chain sequence and its context. Its antigen remains unidentified. This sample is part of a study of OX40 agonist ivuxolimab in advanced cancers. For the study at large: Administration of intravenous ivuxolimab to patients occurred every 2 weeks at 0.01 to 10 mg/kg. Findings and caveats of the study: The work left the antigen specificity of expanded peripheral T cells undetermined. Normalized T-cell clonal expansion was also low in a subset of nonresponders. CD4+ and CD8+ blood T cells expanded clonally by week 6 at 0.1 to 3.0 mg/kg.

The germline V and J ends were trimmed by 4 bases and 4 bases, with 16 bases remaining between them. The CDR3 contains 15 residues. Germline CDR1 MNHNS, CDR2 SASEGT. The repertoire was sequenced with immunoSEQ multiplex PCR; TCRdb's copy has only in-frame clones and lacks some. The sample consists of roughly 65,000 clones, nearly 90% of them appearing once. The receptor comes from an adult with an advanced solid tumor such as melanoma, head and neck, liver or kidney cancer. Sequences were derived from CD4+ or CD8+ T cells sorted from blood, sampled in a trial of the OX40 agonist ivuxolimab. The V and J genes are TRBV6-1 and TRBJ2-5; TRBD1 might be the D (5 bases). The CDR3 loop reads CASSGLPLTGETQYF. The CDR3 coding sequence is TGTGCCAGCAGTGGCTTGCCTCTCACAGGAGAGACCCAGTACTTC.